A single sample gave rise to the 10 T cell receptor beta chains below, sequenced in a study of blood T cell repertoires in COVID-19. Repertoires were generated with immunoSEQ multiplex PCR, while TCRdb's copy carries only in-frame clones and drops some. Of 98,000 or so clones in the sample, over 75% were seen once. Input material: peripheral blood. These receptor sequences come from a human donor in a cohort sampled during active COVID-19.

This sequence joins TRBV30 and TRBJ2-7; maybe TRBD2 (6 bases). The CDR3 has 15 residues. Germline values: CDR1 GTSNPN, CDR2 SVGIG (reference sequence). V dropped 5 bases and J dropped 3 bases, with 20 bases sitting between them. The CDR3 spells CAWGSTERALYEQYF. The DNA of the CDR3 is TGTGCCTGGGGCAGCACAGAGCGGGCCCTCTACGAGCAGTACTTC.

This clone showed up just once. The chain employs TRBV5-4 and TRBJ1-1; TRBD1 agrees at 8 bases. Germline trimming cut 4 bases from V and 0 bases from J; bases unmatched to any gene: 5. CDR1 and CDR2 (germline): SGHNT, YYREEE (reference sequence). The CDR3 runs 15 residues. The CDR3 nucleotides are TGTGCCAGCAGCACAGGACAGGGAATGAACACTGAAGCTTTCTTT. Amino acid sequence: CASSTGQGMNTEAFF. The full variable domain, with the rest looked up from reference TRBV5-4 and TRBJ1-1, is ETGVTQSPTHLIKTRGQQVTLRCSSQSGHNTVSWYQQALGQGPQFIFQYYREEENGRGNFPPRFSGLQFPNYSSELNVNALELDDSALYLCASSTGQGMNTEAFFGQGTRLTVV.

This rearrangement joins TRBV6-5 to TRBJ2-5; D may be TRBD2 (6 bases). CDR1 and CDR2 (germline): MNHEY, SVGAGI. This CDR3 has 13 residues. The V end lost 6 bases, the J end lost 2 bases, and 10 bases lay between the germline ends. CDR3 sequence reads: CASSTGLQETQYF. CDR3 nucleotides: TGTGCCAGCAGCACAGGACTACAAGAGACCCAGTACTTC.

The CDR3 loop is CASSVVLISGANVLTF. For the CDR3, the DNA is TGTGCCAGCAGCGTAGTACTGATTTCTGGGGCCAACGTCCTGACTTTC. V and J are TRBV7-9 and TRBJ2-6; D is undetermined. The CDR3 consists of 16 residues. Between the trimmed V and J ends, which lost 5 bases and 1 base, there was a span of 12 bases. Germline V gives CDR1 SEHNR, CDR2 FQNEAQ (reference sequence).

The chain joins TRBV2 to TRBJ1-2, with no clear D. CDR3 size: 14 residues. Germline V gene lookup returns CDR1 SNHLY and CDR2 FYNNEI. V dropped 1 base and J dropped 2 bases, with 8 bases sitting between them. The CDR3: CASSEGGGNYGYTF. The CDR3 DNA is TGTGCCAGCAGTGAAGGGGGAGGGAACTATGGCTACACCTTC.

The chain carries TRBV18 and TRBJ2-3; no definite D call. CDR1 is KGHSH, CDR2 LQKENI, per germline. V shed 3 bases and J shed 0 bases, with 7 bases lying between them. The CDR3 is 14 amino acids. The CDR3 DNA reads TGTGCCAGCTCACCCTTCACTAGCACAGATACGCAGTATTTT. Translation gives CASSPFTSTDTQYF.

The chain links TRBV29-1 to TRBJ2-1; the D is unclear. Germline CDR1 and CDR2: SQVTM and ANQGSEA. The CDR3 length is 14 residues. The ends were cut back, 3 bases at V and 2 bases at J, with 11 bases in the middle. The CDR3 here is CSVEASDAYNEQFF. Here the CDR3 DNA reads TGCAGCGTTGAGGCAAGCGATGCCTACAATGAGCAGTTCTTC.

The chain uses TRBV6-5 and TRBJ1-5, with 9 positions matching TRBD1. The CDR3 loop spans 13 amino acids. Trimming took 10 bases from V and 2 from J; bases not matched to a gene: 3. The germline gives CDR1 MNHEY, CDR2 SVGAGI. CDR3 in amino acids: CATWTGGNQPQHF. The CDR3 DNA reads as TGTGCCACCTGGACAGGGGGCAATCAGCCCCAGCATTTT.

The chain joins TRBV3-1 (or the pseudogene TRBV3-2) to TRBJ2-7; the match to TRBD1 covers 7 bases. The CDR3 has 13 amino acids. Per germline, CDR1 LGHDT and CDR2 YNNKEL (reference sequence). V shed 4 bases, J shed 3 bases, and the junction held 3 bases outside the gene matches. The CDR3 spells CASSRDRHYEQYF. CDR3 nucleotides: TGTGCCAGCAGCCGGGACAGACACTACGAGCAGTACTTC.

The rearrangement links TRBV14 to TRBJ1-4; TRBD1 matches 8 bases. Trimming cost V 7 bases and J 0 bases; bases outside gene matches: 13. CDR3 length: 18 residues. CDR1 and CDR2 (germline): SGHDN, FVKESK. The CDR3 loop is CASNRRDRTIATNEKLFF. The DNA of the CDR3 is TGTGCCAGCAACAGACGGGACAGGACGATTGCAACTAATGAAAAACTGTTTTTT.